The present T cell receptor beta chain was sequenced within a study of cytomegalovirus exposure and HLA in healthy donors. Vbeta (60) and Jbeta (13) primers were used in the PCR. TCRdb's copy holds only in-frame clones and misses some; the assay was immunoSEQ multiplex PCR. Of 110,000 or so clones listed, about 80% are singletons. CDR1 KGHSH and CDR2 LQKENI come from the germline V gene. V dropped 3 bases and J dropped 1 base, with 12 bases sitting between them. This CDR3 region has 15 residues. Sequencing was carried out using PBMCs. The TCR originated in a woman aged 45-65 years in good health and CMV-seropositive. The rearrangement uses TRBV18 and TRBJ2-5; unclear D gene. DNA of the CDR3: TGTGCCAGCTCACCGGTGGGCTATAGCCAAGAGACCCAGTACTTC. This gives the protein CASSPVGYSQETQYF. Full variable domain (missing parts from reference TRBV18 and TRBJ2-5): NAGVMQNPRHLVRRRGQEARLRCSPMKGHSHVYWYRQLPEEGLKFMVYLQKENIIDESGMPKERFSAEFPKEGPSILRIQQVVRGDSAAYFCASSPVGYSQETQYFGPGTRLLVL.